Here is one TCR beta chain with its context. The data originate from a study of control samples from healthy donors and cancer patients. V lost 8 bases and J 9 bases, leaving 11 bases between the germline ends. Per the germline V gene, CDR1 is MRHNA and CDR2 is SNTAGT. The CDR3 runs 10 residues. Only in-frame clones appear in the TCRdb table, and some are missing; sequencing was by immunoSEQ multiplex PCR. Of about 57,000 clones listed, less than 95% are singletons. This TCR was sampled from a man aged 25 to 40 with colorectal cancer. This rearrangement joins TRBV6-4 to TRBJ2-7; D gene uncertain. Sequencing was done on a sample of PBMCs. The DNA of the CDR3 is TGTGCCAGCCCAAAGGTAGGGCAGTACTTC. Amino acids: CASPKVGQYF.